One sample yielded the 9 T cell receptor beta chains listed below, sequenced in a study of blood T cells in healthy people across ages. Sample-barcoded 5' priming and a J-beta primer mix drove a second PCR of roughly 7 to 11 cycles. In TCRdb, the 5' RACE reads were re-called with MiXCR into one record per CDR3 protein. Of roughly 800,000 distinct CDR3 sequences listed, about 37% are singletons. Sequencing input: blood. These TCRs come from a man in his late teens or twenties in good health.

In its sample, this clonotype was seen a few times. The chain is built from TRBV20-1 and TRBJ2-1; 8 bases are shared with TRBD2. This CDR3 has 16 amino acids. Germline CDR1 is DFQATT and CDR2 is SNEGSKA (reference sequence). Losses at the gene ends were 4 bases for V and 0 bases for J; bases not matched to a gene: 8. CDR3 DNA: TGCAGTGCTACAGCTGTCCGGGGGGGCTCCTACAATGAGCAGTTCTTC. Its protein product is CSATAVRGGSYNEQFF.

This rearrangement joins TRBV11-1 to TRBJ2-7; the D is unclear. V was clipped by 3 bases and J by 10 bases, with 13 bases between them. Per germline, CDR1 SGHAT and CDR2 FQDESV (reference sequence). The CDR3 sequence is 12 residues long. The CDR3 reads CASSFVGEAQYF. CDR3 DNA: TGTGCCAGCAGCTTCGTTGGAGAGGCCCAGTACTTC.

This clonotype was counted a few times. The chain links TRBV28 to TRBJ1-5; D perhaps matches TRBD1 (6 bases). The CDR3 consists of 14 residues. Germline V gives CDR1 MDHEN, CDR2 SYDVKM. The V and J ends lost 5 bases and 6 bases respectively, with 14 bases between them. As DNA, the CDR3 is TGTGCCAGCAGTCCCACGCAGGGGACTCAGCCCCAGCATTTT. Translation gives CASSPTQGTQPQHF.

The count of this clonotype is one. V is TRBV7-2 and J is TRBJ2-7, with D perhaps matching TRBD1 (5 bases). V gave up 5 bases and J gave up 5 bases, with 16 bases separating them. Germline V gene sequence: CDR1 SGHTA, CDR2 FQGNSA. There are 14 residues in the CDR3. CDR3 DNA: TGTGCCAGCAGCGTAAGTCAGGGAAGGGACGAGCAGTACTTC. Protein product: CASSVSQGRDEQYF.

This clonotype was seen many times. CDR3 nucleotides: TGTGCCAGCAAAGGGATAGCCAAAAACATTCAGTACTTC. Amino acid sequence: CASKGIAKNIQYF. J is TRBJ2-4 and V is TRBV3-1; D remains ambiguous. Germline V gene lookup returns CDR1 LGHDT and CDR2 YNNKEL (reference sequence). This CDR3 contains 13 residues. The V gene lost 7 bases and the J gene lost 0 bases, with 7 bases spanning the gap.

J is TRBJ1-3 and V is TRBV7-9; the D is unclear. Germline CDR1 SEHNR, CDR2 FQNEAQ (reference sequence). This CDR3 is built from 17 residues. Between the trimmed V and J ends, which lost 4 bases and 4 bases, there was a span of 20 bases. The CDR3 bases are TGTGCCAGCAGCTCGACCCAAGCCTCCGCGGGGGGAAACACCATATATTTT. Its protein is CASSSTQASAGGNTIYF.

This clonotype was counted a few times. The gene calls are TRBV10-3 and TRBJ1-1, with 8 nucleotides matching TRBD1. V lost 6 bases and J lost 0; bases outside the gene matches: 21. Looked up from germline, CDR1 is ENHRY and CDR2 is SYGVKD. This CDR3 has 20 amino acids. CDR3 region: CAISTPQGAAPTSMNTEAFF. DNA for the CDR3: TGTGCCATCAGCACCCCCCAGGGGGCAGCTCCCACATCCATGAACACTGAAGCTTTCTTT.

This clonotype was observed a handful of times. V gene TRBV14 combines with J gene TRBJ2-3; TRBD2 aligns across 8 bases. This CDR3 comprises 17 residues. Germline CDR1 is SGHDN and CDR2 is FVKESK. The V and J ends lost 4 bases and 0 bases, in that order; junction bases with no gene match: 9. The CDR3 spells CASSRPRGGESTDTQYF. The CDR3 nucleotides read TGTGCCAGCAGCCGCCCTCGGGGGGGCGAAAGCACAGATACGCAGTATTTT.

CDR3 in amino acids: CSATTGTGSSPLHF. DNA for the CDR3: TGCAGTGCCACAACCGGGACAGGGTCCTCACCCCTCCACTTT. The V and J genes are TRBV20-1 and TRBJ1-6; 9 nucleotides agree with TRBD1. In germline, CDR1 is DFQATT, CDR2 SNEGSKA (reference sequence). Unmatched junction bases numbered 10, after V lost 6 bases and J lost 10 bases. The CDR3 consists of 14 residues.